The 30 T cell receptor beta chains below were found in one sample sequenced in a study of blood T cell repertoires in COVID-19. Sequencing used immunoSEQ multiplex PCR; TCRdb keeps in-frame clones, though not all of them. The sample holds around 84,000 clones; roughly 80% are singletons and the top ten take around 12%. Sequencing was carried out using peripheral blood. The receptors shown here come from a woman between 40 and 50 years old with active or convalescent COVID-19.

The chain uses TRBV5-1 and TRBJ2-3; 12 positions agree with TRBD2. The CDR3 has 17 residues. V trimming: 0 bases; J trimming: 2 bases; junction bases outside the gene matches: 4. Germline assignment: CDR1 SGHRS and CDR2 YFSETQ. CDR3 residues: CASSLALAGGDTDTQYF. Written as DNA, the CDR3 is TGCGCCAGCAGCTTGGCACTAGCGGGAGGCGACACAGATACGCAGTATTTT.

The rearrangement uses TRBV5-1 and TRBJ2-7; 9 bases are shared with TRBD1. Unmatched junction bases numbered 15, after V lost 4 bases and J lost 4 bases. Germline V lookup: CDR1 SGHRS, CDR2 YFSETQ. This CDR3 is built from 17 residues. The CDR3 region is CASSRAQGAGNQYEQYF. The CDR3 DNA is TGCGCCAGCAGCCGGGCACAGGGGGCGGGCAACCAGTACGAGCAGTACTTC.

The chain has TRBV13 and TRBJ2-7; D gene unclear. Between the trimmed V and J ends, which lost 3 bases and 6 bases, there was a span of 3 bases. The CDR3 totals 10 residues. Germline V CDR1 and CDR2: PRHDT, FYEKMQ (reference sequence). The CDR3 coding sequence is TGTGCCAGCAGCTTGAGCGAGCAGTACTTC. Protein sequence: CASSLSEQYF.

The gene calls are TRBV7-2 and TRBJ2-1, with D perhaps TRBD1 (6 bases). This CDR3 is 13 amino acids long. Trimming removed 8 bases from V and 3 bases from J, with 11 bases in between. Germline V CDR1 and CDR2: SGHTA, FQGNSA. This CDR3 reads CASLDSFYNEQFF. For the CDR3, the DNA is TGTGCCAGCCTGGACAGCTTCTACAATGAGCAGTTCTTC.

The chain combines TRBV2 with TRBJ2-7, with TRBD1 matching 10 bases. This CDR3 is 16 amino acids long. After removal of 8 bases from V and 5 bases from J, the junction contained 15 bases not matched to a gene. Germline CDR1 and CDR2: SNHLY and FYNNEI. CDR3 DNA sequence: TGTGCCAGCGGCCGGGACAGGGGACGATTTTTTAACGAGCAGTACTTC. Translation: CASGRDRGRFFNEQYF.

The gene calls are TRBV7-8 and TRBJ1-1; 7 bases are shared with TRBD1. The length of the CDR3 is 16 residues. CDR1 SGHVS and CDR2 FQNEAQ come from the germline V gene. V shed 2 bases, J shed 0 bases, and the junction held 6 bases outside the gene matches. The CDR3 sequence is CASSLTEGQLNTEAFF. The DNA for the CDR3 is TGTGCCAGCAGCTTAACGGAGGGACAGCTGAACACTGAAGCTTTCTTT.

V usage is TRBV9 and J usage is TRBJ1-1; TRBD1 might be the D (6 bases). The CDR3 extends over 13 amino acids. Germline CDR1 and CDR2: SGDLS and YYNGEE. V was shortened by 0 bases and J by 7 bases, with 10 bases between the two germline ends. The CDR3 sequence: CASSVGTVNEAFF. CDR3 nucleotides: TGTGCCAGCAGCGTAGGGACAGTGAATGAAGCTTTCTTT.

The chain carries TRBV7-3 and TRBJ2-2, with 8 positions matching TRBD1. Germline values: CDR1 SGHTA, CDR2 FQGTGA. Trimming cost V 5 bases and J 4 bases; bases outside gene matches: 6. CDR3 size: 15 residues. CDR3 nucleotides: TGTGCCAGCAGCCCGACAGGGGTTGGCACCGGGGAGCTGTTTTTT. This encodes CASSPTGVGTGELFF.

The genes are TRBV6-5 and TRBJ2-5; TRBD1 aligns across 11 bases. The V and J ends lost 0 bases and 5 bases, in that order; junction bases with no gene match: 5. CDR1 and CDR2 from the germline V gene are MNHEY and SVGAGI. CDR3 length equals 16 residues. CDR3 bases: TGTGCCAGCAGTTACTCTTTCGGACAGGGGGCCGAGACCCAGTACTTC. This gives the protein CASSYSFGQGAETQYF.

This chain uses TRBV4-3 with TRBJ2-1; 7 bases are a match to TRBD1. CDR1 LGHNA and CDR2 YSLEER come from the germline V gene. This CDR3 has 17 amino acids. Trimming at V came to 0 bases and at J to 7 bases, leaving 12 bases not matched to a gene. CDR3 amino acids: CASSQDRPDRWGNEQFF. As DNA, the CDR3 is TGCGCCAGCAGCCAAGATCGACCGGACAGGTGGGGGAATGAGCAGTTCTTC.

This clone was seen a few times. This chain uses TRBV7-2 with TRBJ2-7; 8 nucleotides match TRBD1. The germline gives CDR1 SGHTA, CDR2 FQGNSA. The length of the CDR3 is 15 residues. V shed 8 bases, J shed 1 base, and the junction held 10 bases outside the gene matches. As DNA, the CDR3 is TGTGCCAGCCTGAGGGCAGGGGGCTTGTCCTACGAGCAGTACTTC. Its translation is CASLRAGGLSYEQYF.

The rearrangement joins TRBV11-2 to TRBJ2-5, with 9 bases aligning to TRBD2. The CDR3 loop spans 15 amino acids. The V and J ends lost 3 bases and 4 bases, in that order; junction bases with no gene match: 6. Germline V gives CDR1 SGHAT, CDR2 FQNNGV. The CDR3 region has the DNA TGTGCCAGCAGCTTGAGGCGGGAGGGCCGAGAGACCCAGTACTTC. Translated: CASSLRREGRETQYF.

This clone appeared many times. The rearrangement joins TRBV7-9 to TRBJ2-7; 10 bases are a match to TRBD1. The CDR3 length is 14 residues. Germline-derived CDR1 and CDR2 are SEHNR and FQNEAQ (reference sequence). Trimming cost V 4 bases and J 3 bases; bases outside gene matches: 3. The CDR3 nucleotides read TGTGCCAGCAGCTCGACAGGGGGCCTCTACGAGCAGTACTTC. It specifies CASSSTGGLYEQYF.

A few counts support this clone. This CDR3 reads CSASSERGASYEQYF. CDR3 sequence (DNA): TGCAGTGCTAGTTCCGAGCGGGGGGCTTCCTACGAGCAGTACTTC. The V gene is TRBV20-1, the J gene TRBJ2-7; 9 bases are shared with TRBD2. Germline values: CDR1 DFQATT, CDR2 SNEGSKA (reference sequence). The CDR3 is made up of 15 amino acids. After removal of 3 bases from V and 1 base from J, the junction contained 7 bases not matched to a gene.

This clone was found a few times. In DNA form, the CDR3 reads TGTGCCAGCAGTTCAAACAGGGGGCGAGATTCACCCCTCCACTTT. This codes for CASSSNRGRDSPLHF. This rearrangement joins TRBV27 to TRBJ1-6; 9 bases are a match to TRBD1. CDR1 is MNHEY and CDR2 is SMNVEV in the germline V gene (reference sequence). V shed 4 bases, J shed 8 bases, and the junction held 6 bases outside the gene matches. The CDR3 is 15 residues long.

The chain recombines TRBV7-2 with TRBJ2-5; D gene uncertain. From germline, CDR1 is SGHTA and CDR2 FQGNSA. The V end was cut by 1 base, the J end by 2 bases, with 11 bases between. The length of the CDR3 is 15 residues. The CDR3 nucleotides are TGTGCCAGCAGCTTAGTCGGTCAGGCGCAAGAGACCCAGTACTTC. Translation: CASSLVGQAQETQYF.

CDR3 loop: CASGDRVKVTQYF. CDR3 coding DNA: TGTGCCAGCGGGGACAGGGTAAAGGTGACCCAGTACTTC. V is TRBV12-3 or TRBV12-4 and J is TRBJ2-5; 9 bases are a match to TRBD1. The V segment lost 8 bases and the J segment 7 bases; nucleotides outside the gene matches: 8. The length of the CDR3 is 13 residues.

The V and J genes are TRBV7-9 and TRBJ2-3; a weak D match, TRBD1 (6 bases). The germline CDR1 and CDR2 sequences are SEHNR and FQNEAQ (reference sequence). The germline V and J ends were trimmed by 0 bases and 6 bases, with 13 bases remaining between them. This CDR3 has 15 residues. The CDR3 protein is CASSLASGATDTQYF. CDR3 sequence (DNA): TGTGCCAGCAGCTTAGCATCAGGGGCAACGGATACGCAGTATTTT.

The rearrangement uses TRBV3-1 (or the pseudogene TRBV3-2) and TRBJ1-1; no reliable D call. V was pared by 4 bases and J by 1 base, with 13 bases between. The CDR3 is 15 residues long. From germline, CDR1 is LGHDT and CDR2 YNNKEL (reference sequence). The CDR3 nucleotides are TGTGCCAGCAGCCCCAAGAGGCGGGAGAACACTGAAGCTTTCTTT. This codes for CASSPKRRENTEAFF.

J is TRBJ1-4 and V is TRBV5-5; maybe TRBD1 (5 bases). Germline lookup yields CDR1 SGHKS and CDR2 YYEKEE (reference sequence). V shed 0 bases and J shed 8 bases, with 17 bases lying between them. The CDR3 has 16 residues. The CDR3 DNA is TGTGCCAGCAGCTTGGGGGGTCGCAGGGATCGCGAAAAACTGTTTTTT. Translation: CASSLGGRRDREKLFF.

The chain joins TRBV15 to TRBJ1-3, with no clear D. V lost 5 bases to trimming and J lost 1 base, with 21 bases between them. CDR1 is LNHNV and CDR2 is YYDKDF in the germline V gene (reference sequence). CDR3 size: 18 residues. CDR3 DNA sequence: TGTGCCACCAGCGGTGGGTTTTTGGCGGGAGAGTCTGGAAACACCATATATTTT. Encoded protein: CATSGGFLAGESGNTIYF.

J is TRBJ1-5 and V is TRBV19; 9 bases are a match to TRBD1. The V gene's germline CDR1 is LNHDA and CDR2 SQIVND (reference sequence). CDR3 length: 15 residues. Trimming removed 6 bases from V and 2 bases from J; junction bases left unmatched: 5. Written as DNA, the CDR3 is TGTGCCAGTAGGGACAGGGGAATTGGCAATCAGCCCCAGCATTTT. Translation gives CASRDRGIGNQPQHF.

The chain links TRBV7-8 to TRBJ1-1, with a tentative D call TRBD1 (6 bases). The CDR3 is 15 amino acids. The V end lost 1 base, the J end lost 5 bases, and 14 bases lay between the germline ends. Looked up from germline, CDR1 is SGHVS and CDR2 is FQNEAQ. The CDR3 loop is CASSLVLQGRTEAFF. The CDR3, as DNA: TGTGCCAGCAGCTTAGTTCTGCAGGGGAGAACTGAAGCTTTCTTT.

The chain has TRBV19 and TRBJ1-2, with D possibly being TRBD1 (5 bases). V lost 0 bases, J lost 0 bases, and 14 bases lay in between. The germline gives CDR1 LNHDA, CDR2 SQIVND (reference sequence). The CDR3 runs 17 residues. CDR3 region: CASSIDLAWGANYGYTF. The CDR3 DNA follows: TGTGCCAGTAGTATAGATCTAGCCTGGGGGGCTAACTATGGCTACACCTTC.

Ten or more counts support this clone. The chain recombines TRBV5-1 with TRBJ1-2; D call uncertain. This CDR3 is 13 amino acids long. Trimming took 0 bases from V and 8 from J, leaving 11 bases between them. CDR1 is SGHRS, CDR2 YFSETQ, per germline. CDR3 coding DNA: TGCGCCAGCAGCTTGGGTATGCTGGAGGGCTACACCTTC. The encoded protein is CASSLGMLEGYTF.

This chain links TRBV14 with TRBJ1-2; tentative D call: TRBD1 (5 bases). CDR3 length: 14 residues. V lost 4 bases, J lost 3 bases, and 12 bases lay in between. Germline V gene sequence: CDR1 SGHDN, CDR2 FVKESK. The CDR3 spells CASSPPGRDYGYTF. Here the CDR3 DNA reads TGTGCCAGCAGCCCACCAGGGAGGGACTATGGCTACACCTTC.

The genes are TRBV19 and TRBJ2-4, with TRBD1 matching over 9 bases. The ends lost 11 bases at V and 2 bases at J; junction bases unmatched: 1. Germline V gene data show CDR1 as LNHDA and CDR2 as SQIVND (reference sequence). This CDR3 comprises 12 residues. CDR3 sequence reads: CAGTGPKNIQYF. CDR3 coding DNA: TGTGCCGGGACAGGGCCCAAAAACATTCAGTACTTC.

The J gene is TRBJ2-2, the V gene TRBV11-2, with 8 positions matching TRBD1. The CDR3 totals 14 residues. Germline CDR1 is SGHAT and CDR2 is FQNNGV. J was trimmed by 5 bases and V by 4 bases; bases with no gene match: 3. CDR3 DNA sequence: TGTGCCAGCAGCTATTACAGGGGGACCGGGGAGCTGTTTTTT. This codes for CASSYYRGTGELFF.

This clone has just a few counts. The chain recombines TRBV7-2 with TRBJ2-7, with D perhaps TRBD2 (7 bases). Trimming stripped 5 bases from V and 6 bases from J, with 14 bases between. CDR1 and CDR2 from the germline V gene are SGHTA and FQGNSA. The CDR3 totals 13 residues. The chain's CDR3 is CASSRGGFGEQYF. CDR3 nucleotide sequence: TGTGCCAGCAGCAGGGGGGGATTTGGCGAGCAGTACTTC.

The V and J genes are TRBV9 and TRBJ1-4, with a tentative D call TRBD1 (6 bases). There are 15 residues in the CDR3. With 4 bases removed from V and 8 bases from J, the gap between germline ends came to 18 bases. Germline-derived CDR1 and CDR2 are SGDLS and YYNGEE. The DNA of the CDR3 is TGTGCCAGCAGCCGCGGACGAAACAGGGCGGAAAAACTGTTTTTT. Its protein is CASSRGRNRAEKLFF.